This T cell receptor beta chain was sequenced during a study of blood T cell repertoires in COVID-19. Looking at the study overall: Italy, Spain and the United States were the sources of the convalescent and acute COVID-19 samples. PBMCs, B-cell-depleted T cells, or T cells provided the cDNA or gDNA that made up the material.

Per the original methods: Researchers report that nucleated cell counts were estimated from reference gene primer amplification. Profiling relied on immunoSEQ multiplex PCR, and the TCRdb table lists in-frame clones only, not all of them. That table furnishes V, J and clone size, whereas the DNA furnished D and trimming. The repertoire consists of 210,000 or so clones, with around four fifths occurring once and the leading ten covering 18%. The germline V gene has CDR1 SGHNT and CDR2 YENEEA. This CDR3 comprises 16 residues. J gave up 3 bases and V 4 bases, and 5 bases lay outside the gene matches. This receptor was taken from a woman of 80 years or more with active or convalescent COVID-19. This chain connects TRBV11-3 to TRBJ2-3; 12 bases align to TRBD2. The sequencing input was peripheral blood. The CDR3 protein is CASSSGLAGKTDTQYF. In nucleotides, the CDR3 is TGTGCCAGCAGCTCTGGACTAGCGGGAAAAACAGATACGCAGTATTTT.